This T cell receptor beta chain was sequenced for a study of T cell changes during pregnancy in multiple sclerosis. Trimming took 0 bases from V and 4 from J, leaving 22 bases between them. The length of the CDR3 is 19 residues. Germline-derived CDR1 and CDR2 are SGHDN and FVKESK. Profiling relied on immunoSEQ multiplex PCR, and the TCRdb table lists in-frame clones only, not all of them. Of around 30,000 clones listed, roughly 87% were seen once; the top ten hold over 4.5%. This receptor was obtained from a female donor with multiple sclerosis, enrolled in a pregnancy study. The chain combines TRBV14 with TRBJ2-1; tentatively, D is TRBD2 (7 bases). Here the sequenced sample was CD8+ T cells from peripheral blood mononuclear cells, taken in the first trimester of pregnancy. CDR3 region: CASSQEGGFASGPYNEQFF. The CDR3 bases are TGTGCCAGCAGCCAAGAGGGGGGCTTTGCTAGCGGACCGTACAATGAGCAGTTCTTC.